These 5 T cell receptor beta chains were all obtained from the same sample, sequenced in a study of cytomegalovirus exposure and HLA in healthy donors. PCR employed 60 Vbeta and 13 Jbeta primers. Libraries were prepared by immunoSEQ multiplex PCR; TCRdb keeps only in-frame clonotypes and omits some of them. The sample includes more than 80,000 clones, over 60% seen only once; the top ten take roughly 6%. The sample was PBMCs. The receptor source for this set is a woman between 50 and 59 years old in good health and CMV-seropositive.

V usage is TRBV28 and J usage is TRBJ2-3; D may be TRBD1 (5 bases). Deletions cut 6 bases from V and 11 bases from J, with 18 bases between. Germline V gene sequence: CDR1 MDHEN, CDR2 SYDVKM. The CDR3 spans 13 residues. The CDR3 loop is CASRLDWGGRQYF. In nucleotides, the CDR3 is TGTGCCAGCAGGCTTGATTGGGGCGGTCGGCAGTATTTT.

J is TRBJ2-1 and V is TRBV9, with TRBD2 as a possible D gene (7 bases). The V end was cut by 1 base, the J end by 8 bases, with 10 bases between. The CDR3 loop spans 13 amino acids. CDR1 is SGDLS and CDR2 is YYNGEE in the germline V gene. As DNA, the CDR3 is TGTGCCAGCAGCGTACGGGGGGCTCATGAGCAGTTCTTC. This sequence encodes CASSVRGAHEQFF.

This rearrangement joins TRBV28 to TRBJ2-2, with D possibly matching TRBD1 (5 bases). CDR1 and CDR2 (germline): MDHEN, SYDVKM. Trimming removed 7 bases at V and 0 bases at J, with 15 bases between. There are 16 residues in the CDR3. The DNA of the CDR3 is TGTGCCAGCACCACAAGACAGAACGCGAACACCGGGGAGCTGTTTTTT. Its protein product is CASTTRQNANTGELFF.

This clone was detected only once. This chain uses TRBV6-5 with TRBJ1-1; D uncertain. Germline lookup yields CDR1 MNHEY and CDR2 SVGAGI. The CDR3 has 14 amino acids. V lost 6 bases to trimming and J lost 8 bases, with 19 bases between them. CDR3: CASSPRTGGPEAFF. Written as DNA, the CDR3 is TGTGCCAGCAGCCCCCGGACGGGAGGCCCGGAAGCTTTCTTT.

This sequence joins TRBV4-2 and TRBJ2-5, with 7 bases matching TRBD2. J was trimmed by 3 bases and V by 0 bases; bases with no gene match: 7. The germline V gene encodes CDR1 LGHNA and CDR2 YNFKEQ. This CDR3 has 16 amino acids. The CDR3 region is CASSQDLADSEETQYF. The CDR3, as DNA: TGTGCCAGCAGCCAAGATCTAGCGGACTCGGAAGAGACCCAGTACTTC.